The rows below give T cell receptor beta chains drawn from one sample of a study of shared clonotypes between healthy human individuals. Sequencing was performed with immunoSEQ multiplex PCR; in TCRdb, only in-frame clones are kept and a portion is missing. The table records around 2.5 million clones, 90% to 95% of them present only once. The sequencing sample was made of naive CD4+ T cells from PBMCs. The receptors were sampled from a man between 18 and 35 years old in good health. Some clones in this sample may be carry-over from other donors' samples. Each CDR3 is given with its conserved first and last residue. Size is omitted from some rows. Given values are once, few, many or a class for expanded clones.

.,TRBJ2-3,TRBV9,CASSGGSRGTDTQYF
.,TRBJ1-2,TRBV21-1,CASSKVRQQNYGYTF
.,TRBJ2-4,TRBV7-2,CASSPGTSGNIQYF
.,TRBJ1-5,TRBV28,CASQPGHVLPPGDQPQHF
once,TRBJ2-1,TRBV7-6,CASSLDLGFKNEQFF
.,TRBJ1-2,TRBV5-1,CASSLNPERGPGYTF
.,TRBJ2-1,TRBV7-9,CASSLITLEQFF
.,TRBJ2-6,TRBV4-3,CASSQDYGGRASGANVLTF
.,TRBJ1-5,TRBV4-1,CASSHGGGVNQPQHF
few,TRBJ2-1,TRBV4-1,CASSPGQSSYNEQFF
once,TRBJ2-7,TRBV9,CASSVSGTSSHEQYF
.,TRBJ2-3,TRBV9,CASSASPMTGVLYF
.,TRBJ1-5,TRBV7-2,CASSPPNGNQPQHF
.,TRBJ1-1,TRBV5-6,CASSYYRGGAFF
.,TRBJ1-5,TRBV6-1,CASQRSLDQPQHF
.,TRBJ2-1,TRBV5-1,CASSLRSGSEQFF
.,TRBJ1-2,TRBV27,CASSPDGRSGSLGYTF
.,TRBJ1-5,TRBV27,CASSLSGNQPQHF
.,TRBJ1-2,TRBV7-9,CASSLMDRAGYTF
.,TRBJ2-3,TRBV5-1,CASSLEGPITDTQYF
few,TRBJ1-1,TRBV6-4,CASSDEFNTEAFF
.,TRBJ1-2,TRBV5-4,CASSLVAGDGYTF
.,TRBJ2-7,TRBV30,CAGGGEVIYEQYF
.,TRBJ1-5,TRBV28,CASSPGQSYNQPQHF
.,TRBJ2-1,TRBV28,CASSLGGPPGREQFF
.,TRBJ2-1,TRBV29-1,CSARAGLAVYVSYNEQFF
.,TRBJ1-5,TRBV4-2,CASSQGTLDQPQHF
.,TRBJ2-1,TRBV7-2,CASSLVDEISPEFF
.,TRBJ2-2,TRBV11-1,CASSSIAGAYTGELFF
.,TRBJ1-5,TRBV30,CAWSFRGSNQPQHF
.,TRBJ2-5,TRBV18,CASSPTGLPGETQYF
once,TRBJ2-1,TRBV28,CAARAASYNEQFF
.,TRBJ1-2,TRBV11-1,CASSQSPTAIAYGYTF
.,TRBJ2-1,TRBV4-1,CASSQDPRFGAGQKRSYNEQFF
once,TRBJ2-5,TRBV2,CASSDFGGVTQYF
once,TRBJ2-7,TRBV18,CASSPLDSGYEQYF
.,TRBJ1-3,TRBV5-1,CASSSAGGAKGPGNTIYF
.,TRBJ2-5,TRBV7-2,CASTSEAPGTQYF
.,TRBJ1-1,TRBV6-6,CASRPGGVKNTEAFF
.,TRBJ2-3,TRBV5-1,CASSLVVTDTQYF